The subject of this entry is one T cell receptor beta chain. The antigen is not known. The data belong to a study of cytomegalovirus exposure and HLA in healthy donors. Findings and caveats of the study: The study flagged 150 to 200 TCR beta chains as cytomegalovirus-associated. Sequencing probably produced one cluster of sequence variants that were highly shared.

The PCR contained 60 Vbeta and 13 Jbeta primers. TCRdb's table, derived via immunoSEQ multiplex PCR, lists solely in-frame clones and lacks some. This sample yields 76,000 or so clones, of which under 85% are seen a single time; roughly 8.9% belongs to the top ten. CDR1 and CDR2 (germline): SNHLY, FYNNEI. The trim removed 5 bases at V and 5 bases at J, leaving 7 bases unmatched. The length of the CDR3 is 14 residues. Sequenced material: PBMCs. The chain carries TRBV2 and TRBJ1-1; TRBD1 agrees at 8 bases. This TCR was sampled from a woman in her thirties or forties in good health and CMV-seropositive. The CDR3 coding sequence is TGTGCCAGCAGTCCAGGACAGGGTTGGACTGAAGCTTTCTTT. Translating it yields CASSPGQGWTEAFF.